The 9 T cell receptor beta chains given below trace back to one sample, sequenced in a study of response to subunit inactivated influenza vaccine. TCRdb analysed the RT-PCR reads with MiXCR anew, one entry per CDR3 protein. The table shows about 620,000 distinct CDR3 sequences, with around 11% occurring only once. These same data were also listed under a study on T cells expressing NK-cell markers. As that study records: TCR beta cDNA was generated via 5'RACE template switching incorporating UMIs.

The sequenced sample was PBMCs from blood, obtained on the day of vaccination. These TCRs come from a man between 50 and 59 years old who received an inactivated influenza vaccine.

This chain links TRBV3-1 with TRBJ2-3; D unclear. Germline CDR1 and CDR2: LGHDT and YNNKEL (reference sequence). V was shortened by 6 bases and J by 8 bases, with 9 bases between the two germline ends. The CDR3 runs 11 residues. CDR3 sequence reads: CASSHRVTQYF. For the CDR3, the DNA is TGTGCCAGCAGTCATCGGGTTACGCAGTATTTT.

The rearrangement joins TRBV30 to TRBJ2-5; 12 nucleotides match TRBD2. The CDR3 loop spans 15 amino acids. The germline CDR1 and CDR2 sequences are GTSNPN and SVGIG (reference sequence). Unmatched junction bases numbered 7, after V lost 4 bases and J lost 4 bases. CDR3 sequence: CAWKRTSGIAETQYF. The CDR3 region has the DNA TGTGCCTGGAAACGGACTAGCGGGATCGCAGAGACCCAGTACTTC.

The chain links TRBV7-2 to TRBJ2-7, with 8 bases fitting TRBD1. J gave up 1 base and V 5 bases, and 7 bases lay outside the gene matches. The CDR3 is 15 amino acids. Germline V gene data show CDR1 as SGHTA and CDR2 as FQGNSA. CDR3: CASSRRTGGSYEQYF. The DNA of the CDR3 is TGTGCCAGCAGCCGGCGAACAGGGGGTTCCTACGAGCAGTACTTC.

This clonotype was picked up many times. The chain couples TRBV5-1 to TRBJ2-5; D not resolved. V was cut by 4 bases and J by 2 bases, with 12 bases left in between. This CDR3 is built from 14 residues. Germline values: CDR1 SGHRS, CDR2 YFSETQ. CDR3 DNA sequence: TGCGCCAGCAGCCCGCAGAGCCGTCAAGAGACCCAGTACTTC. This sequence encodes CASSPQSRQETQYF.

This clonotype was picked up a small number of times. This chain connects TRBV6-1 to TRBJ1-2; D gene uncertain. Between the trimmed V and J ends, which lost 3 bases and 4 bases, there was a span of 18 bases. Germline CDR1 and CDR2: MNHNS and SASEGT. The CDR3 has 16 residues. The CDR3 protein is CASSDRAPRASYGYTF. The CDR3 DNA follows: TGTGCCAGCAGTGACCGGGCCCCCCGGGCCTCCTATGGCTACACCTTC.

The V gene is TRBV7-2, the J gene TRBJ2-1; tentative D call: TRBD1 (6 bases). Germline assignment: CDR1 SGHTA and CDR2 FQGNSA. The CDR3 extends over 11 amino acids. Trimming pared 3 bases from V and 11 bases from J, leaving 8 bases between. In DNA form, the CDR3 reads TGTGCCAGCAGCTTCCGGGACAAGCAGTTCTTC. It encodes CASSFRDKQFF.

This clonotype was picked up many times. V gene TRBV6-1 combines with J gene TRBJ2-3; weak D call: TRBD2 (5 bases). The germline CDR1 and CDR2 sequences are MNHNS and SASEGT. This CDR3 region has 13 residues. V was pared by 5 bases and J by 6 bases, with 12 bases between. The CDR3 DNA reads as TGTGCCAGCAGTCGGCAAGAGCGGGATACGCAGTATTTT. Protein sequence: CASSRQERDTQYF.

V gene TRBV11-2 combines with J gene TRBJ1-5; 7 positions match TRBD1. Trimming cost V 5 bases and J 5 bases; bases outside gene matches: 6. Germline V lookup: CDR1 SGHAT, CDR2 FQNNGV. The CDR3 consists of 14 residues. The CDR3 is CASSPTGRYQPQHF. The CDR3 nucleotides are TGTGCCAGCAGCCCGACAGGGAGGTATCAGCCCCAGCATTTT.

The rearrangement uses TRBV7-2 and TRBJ2-1, with D possibly TRBD1 on 5 matching bases. The V and J ends lost 0 bases and 5 bases respectively, with 14 bases between them. The germline gives CDR1 SGHTA, CDR2 FQGNSA. This CDR3 is 16 amino acids long. CDR3 nucleotides: TGTGCCAGCAGCTTAGCGTTAGGGGCAGGGCACAATGAGCAGTTCTTC. Amino acid sequence: CASSLALGAGHNEQFF.